This T cell receptor beta chain derives from a study of regulatory T cells in long-lasting Graves disease. Study-level information: The study counted Graves' disease as persistent given over 5 years of antithyroid drugs and positive TSH receptor antibodies.

The TCR beta library used iRepertoire HTBI primers with Arm-PCR amplification of CDR3. TCRdb passed the multiplex PCR reads through MiXCR, listing each CDR3 protein once. The data hold about 290,000 distinct CDR3 sequences, with 20% to 25% observed a single time. A few counts support this clonotype. What it recognizes is unknown. General study points: Among samples with persistent disease, TRBV28, TRBJ1-2 and TRBJ2-5 were favored.

Time point denoted: persistent/refractory GD, antithyroid drugs over 5 years with positive TRAb. PBMC-extracted RNA yielded the TCR library. V shed 3 bases and J 0 bases; nucleotides not matched to a gene: 5. The CDR3 is 15 residues long. Germline V gene data show CDR1 as LGHNA and CDR2 as YNFKEQ. The material sequenced was peripheral blood mononuclear cells (PBMCs), taken when the disease was refractory, from a patient treated with antithyroid drugs. This chain joins TRBV4-2 and TRBJ2-7; 7 positions match TRBD1. This receptor was obtained from a female donor with Graves disease. The CDR3 coding sequence is TGTGCCAGCAGCCAGGTCGGACAGGCCTCCTACGAGCAGTACTTC. Translated: CASSQVGQASYEQYF.